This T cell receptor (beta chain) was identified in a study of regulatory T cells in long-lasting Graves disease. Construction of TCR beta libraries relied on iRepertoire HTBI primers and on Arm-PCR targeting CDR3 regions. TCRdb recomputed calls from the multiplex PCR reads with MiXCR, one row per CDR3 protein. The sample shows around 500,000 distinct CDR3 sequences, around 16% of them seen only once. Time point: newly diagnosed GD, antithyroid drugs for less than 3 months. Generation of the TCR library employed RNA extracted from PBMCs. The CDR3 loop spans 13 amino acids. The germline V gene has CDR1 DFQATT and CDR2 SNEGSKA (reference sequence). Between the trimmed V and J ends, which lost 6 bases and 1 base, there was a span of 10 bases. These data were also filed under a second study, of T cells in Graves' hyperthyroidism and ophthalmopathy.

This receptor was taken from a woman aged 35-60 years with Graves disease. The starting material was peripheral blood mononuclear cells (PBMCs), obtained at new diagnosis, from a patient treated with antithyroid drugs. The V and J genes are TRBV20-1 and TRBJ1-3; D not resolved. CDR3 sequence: CSARPGSGNTIYF. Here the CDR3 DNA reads TGCAGTGCCCGCCCCGGATCTGGAAACACCATATATTTT.